This T cell receptor (beta chain) was recovered during a study of blood T cell repertoires in COVID-19. The wider study: PBMCs, B-cell-depleted T cells, or T cells provided the cDNA or gDNA that made up the material.

Original processing methods: Nucleated cell counts were estimated from reference gene primer amplification. Produced via immunoSEQ multiplex PCR; TCRdb's table is partial and in-frame only. Clonal size and the V and J genes are those of that table, whereas D and trimming came from the DNA. The top ten hold around 5.2% of the sample, which has about 240,000 clones, nearly 85% seen once. The receptor was isolated from a human donor in a cohort sampled during active COVID-19. What was sequenced was peripheral blood.

CDR3 nucleotide sequence: TGTGCCACCAGTGATAACGGGCGAACGGGAGCAGAGAATGAGCAGTTCTTC. Protein product: CATSDNGRTGAENEQFF. The V gene is TRBV24-1, the J gene TRBJ2-1; possibly TRBD2 for D (6 bases). The CDR3 extends over 17 amino acids. Germline CDR1 KGHDR, CDR2 SFDVKD. Trimming pared 3 bases from V and 7 bases from J, leaving 21 bases between.